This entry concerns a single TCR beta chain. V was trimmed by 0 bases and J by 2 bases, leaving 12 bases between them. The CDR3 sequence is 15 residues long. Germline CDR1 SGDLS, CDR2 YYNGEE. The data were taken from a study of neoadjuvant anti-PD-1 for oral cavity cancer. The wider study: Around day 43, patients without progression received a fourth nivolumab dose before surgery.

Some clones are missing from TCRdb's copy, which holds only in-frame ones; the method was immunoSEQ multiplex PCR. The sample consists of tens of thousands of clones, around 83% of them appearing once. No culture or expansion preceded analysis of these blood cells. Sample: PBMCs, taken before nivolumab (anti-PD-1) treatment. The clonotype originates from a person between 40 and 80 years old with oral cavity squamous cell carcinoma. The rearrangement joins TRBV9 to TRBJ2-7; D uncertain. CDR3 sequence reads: CASSVEGSQAYEQYF. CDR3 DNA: TGTGCCAGCAGCGTAGAGGGATCCCAGGCCTACGAGCAGTACTTC.